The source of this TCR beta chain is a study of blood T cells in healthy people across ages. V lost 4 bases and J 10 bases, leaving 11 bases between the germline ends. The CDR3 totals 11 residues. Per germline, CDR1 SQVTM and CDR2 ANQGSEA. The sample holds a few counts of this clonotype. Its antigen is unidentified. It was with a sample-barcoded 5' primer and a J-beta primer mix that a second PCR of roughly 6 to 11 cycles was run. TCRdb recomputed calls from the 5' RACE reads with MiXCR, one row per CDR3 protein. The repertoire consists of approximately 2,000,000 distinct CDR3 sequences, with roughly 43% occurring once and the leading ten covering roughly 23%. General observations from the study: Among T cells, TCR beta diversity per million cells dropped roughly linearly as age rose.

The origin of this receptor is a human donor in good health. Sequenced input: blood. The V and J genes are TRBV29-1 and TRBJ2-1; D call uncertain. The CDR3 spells CSVATFAEQFF. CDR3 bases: TGCAGCGTTGCCACCTTCGCCGAGCAGTTCTTC.